This T cell receptor (beta chain) originates from a study of T cell repertoires in cytomegalovirus infection. For the study at large: CMV infection together with matching HLA type was indicated by public TCR beta signatures.

Remarks on this clonotype: Its antigen is not known.

Study-wide findings and caveats: The ex vivo response was dominated by HLA-C-restricted CMV-specific TCR beta clonotypes.

Germline-derived CDR1 and CDR2 are LGHNA and YNFKEQ. This CDR3 has 16 amino acids. The V and J ends lost 4 bases and 1 base respectively, with 16 bases between them. TCRdb re-analysed the reads in MiXCR, keeping a single row per CDR3 protein. This sample has more than 150,000 distinct CDR3 sequences, with around 20% found just once. Sequenced sample: PBMCs. The V call is TRBV4-2, the J call TRBJ2-5; possible D gene TRBD2, 6 bases. This clonotype originated in a human donor in good health (CMV status not recorded). Some clones in this sample may be carry-over from other donors' samples. The CDR3 DNA reads as TGTGCCAGCAGCCTAGACTTTCTAGCGATCCAAGAGACCCAGTACTTC. Translated, it gives CASSLDFLAIQETQYF.